Below are 20 T cell receptor beta chains sequenced from a single sample in a study of shared clonotypes between healthy human individuals. Positive CCR7 selection of CD45RO-negative cells yielded the naive CD8 cells, and terminally differentiated effector memory CD45RA+ cells were excluded. Sequencing used immunoSEQ multiplex PCR; TCRdb keeps in-frame clones, though not all of them. Found here are under 1 million clones, almost 95% of them singletons; the top ten hold 24%. Sequencing input: naive CD8+ T cells sorted from blood. The receptors here all came from a man in his thirties or forties in good health.

The rearrangement uses TRBV5-4 and TRBJ2-3; no firm D call. The CDR3 contains 15 residues. V shed 4 bases and J shed 3 bases, with 15 bases lying between them. Germline V CDR1 and CDR2: SGHNT, YYREEE (reference sequence). CDR3 DNA sequence: TGTGCCAGCAGCGGCAAATCGAGTAGGACAGATACGCAGTATTTT. It codes for CASSGKSSRTDTQYF.

This chain links TRBV11-1 with TRBJ2-3; 7 nucleotides agree with TRBD1. Germline V gene data show CDR1 as SGHAT and CDR2 as FQDESV (reference sequence). V trimming: 5 bases; J trimming: 2 bases; junction bases outside the gene matches: 13. The CDR3 is 17 residues long. Here the CDR3 reads CASSPGTKGQATDTQYF. CDR3 coding DNA: TGTGCCAGCAGCCCAGGGACAAAAGGACAGGCCACAGATACGCAGTATTTT.

This sequence joins TRBV4-2 and TRBJ1-1; no clear D gene. CDR1 and CDR2 (germline): LGHNA, YNFKEQ. V lost 5 bases, J lost 1 base, and 8 bases lay in between. The CDR3 length is 13 residues. CDR3 in amino acids: CASSLSGNTEAFF. CDR3 nucleotides: TGTGCCAGCAGCTTATCAGGGAACACTGAAGCTTTCTTT.

V is TRBV7-6 and J is TRBJ1-1; D not resolved. The CDR3 sequence is 13 residues long. CDR1 and CDR2 (germline): SGHVS, FNYEAQ. The V end was cut by 3 bases, the J end by 1 base, with 6 bases between. In DNA form, the CDR3 reads TGTGCCAGCAGCTTCTGGACGAACACTGAAGCTTTCTTT. Translated: CASSFWTNTEAFF.

The chain is built from TRBV28 and TRBJ2-7, with D possibly matching TRBD2 (6 bases). Per the germline V gene, CDR1 is MDHEN and CDR2 is SYDVKM. Trimming removed 5 bases from V and 2 bases from J, with 10 bases in between. The CDR3 is 13 amino acids. The chain's CDR3 is CASSHRETYEQYF. The CDR3 region has the DNA TGTGCCAGCAGTCACCGGGAGACCTACGAGCAGTACTTC. The full variable domain, with the rest looked up from reference TRBV28 and TRBJ2-7, is DVKVTQSSRYLVKRTGEKVFLECVQDMDHENMFWYRQDPGLGLRLIYFSYDVKMKEKGDIPEGYSVSREKKERFSLILESASTNQTSMYLCASSHRETYEQYFGPGTRLTVT.

The chain combines TRBV7-8 with TRBJ1-5; possibly TRBD1 for D (5 bases). The CDR3 contains 13 residues. Per germline, CDR1 SGHVS and CDR2 FQNEAQ. With 10 bases removed from V and 1 base from J, the gap between germline ends came to 11 bases. In DNA form, the CDR3 reads TGTGCCACCCAAAGGGACAGCAATCAGCCCCAGCATTTT. Residues: CATQRDSNQPQHF. Variable domain in full (rest from reference TRBV7-8 and TRBJ1-5): GAGVSQSPRYKVAKRGQDVALRCDPISGHVSLFWYQQALGQGPEFLTYFQNEAQLDKSGLPSDRFFAERPEGSVSTLKIQRTQQEDSAVYLCATQRDSNQPQHFGDGTRLSIL.

The rearrangement uses TRBV7-2 and TRBJ2-7; 8 nucleotides match TRBD1. With 5 bases clipped from V and 3 bases from J, the junction kept 9 bases outside the gene matches. The CDR3 extends over 15 amino acids. The germline V gene encodes CDR1 SGHTA and CDR2 FQGNSA. CDR3 bases: TGTGCCAGCAGCCTTACAGGGACAGGTATCTACGAGCAGTACTTC. It yields the protein CASSLTGTGIYEQYF.

The chain joins TRBV4-3 to TRBJ2-5, with 9 bases that match TRBD2. This CDR3 is 16 amino acids long. Germline lookup yields CDR1 LGHNA and CDR2 YSLEER. V lost 1 base, J lost 5 bases, and 8 bases stayed unmatched. CDR3 bases: TGCGCCAGCAGCCAAGCCTTAGCGGGAGTGGGGGAGACCCAGTACTTC. Its protein is CASSQALAGVGETQYF.

This chain links TRBV28 with TRBJ2-2; 14 nucleotides agree with TRBD2. The CDR3 covers 17 residues. The germline CDR1 and CDR2 sequences are MDHEN and SYDVKM. Losses at the gene ends were 5 bases for V and 4 bases for J; bases not matched to a gene: 6. The CDR3 protein is CASSGLAGGVSTGELFF. CDR3 nucleotide sequence: TGTGCCAGCAGTGGACTAGCGGGAGGAGTTAGCACCGGGGAGCTGTTTTTT.

The chain is built from TRBV6-6 and TRBJ2-3, with D uncertain. Trimming removed 4 bases at V and 2 bases at J, with 10 bases between. CDR1 and CDR2 from the germline V gene are MNHNY and SVGAGI (reference sequence). The CDR3 runs to 14 residues. Written as DNA, the CDR3 is TGTGCCAGCAGTTCGGACCAACCCACAGATACGCAGTATTTT. It encodes CASSSDQPTDTQYF.

The genes are TRBV11-2 and TRBJ2-2; 10 nucleotides line up with TRBD1. J lost 4 bases, V lost 4 bases, and 3 bases had no gene match. Germline assignment: CDR1 SGHAT and CDR2 FQNNGV. The CDR3 is made up of 15 amino acids. CDR3 sequence: CASSSWTGGTGELFF. The CDR3 coding sequence is TGTGCCAGCAGCTCGTGGACAGGGGGCACCGGGGAGCTGTTTTTT. Complete variable domain (other parts from reference TRBV11-2 and TRBJ2-2): EAGVAQSPRYKIIEKRQSVAFWCNPISGHATLYWYQQILGQGPKLLIQFQNNGVVDDSQLPKDRFSAERLKGVDSTLKIQPAKLEDSAVYLCASSSWTGGTGELFFGEGSRLTVL.

This clone is a singleton in its sample. The chain links TRBV5-5 to TRBJ2-7; the D is unclear. CDR1 and CDR2 from the germline V gene are SGHKS and YYEKEE (reference sequence). The CDR3 covers 15 residues. V shed 0 bases and J shed 0 bases, with 10 bases lying between them. CDR3 DNA sequence: TGTGCCAGCAGCTTGGACGTAGGAATCTCCTACGAGCAGTACTTC. Protein product: CASSLDVGISYEQYF.

V usage is TRBV27 and J usage is TRBJ2-7, with 10 bases fitting TRBD2. Trimming removed 5 bases from V and 5 bases from J; junction bases left unmatched: 9. The length of the CDR3 is 15 residues. The germline CDR1 and CDR2 sequences are MNHEY and SMNVEV (reference sequence). The CDR3 DNA follows: TGTGCCAGCAGTGCCCGGAGTACTAGCGGGAACGAGCAGTACTTC. Translated: CASSARSTSGNEQYF.

This clone was observed once. The same CDR3 is also encoded by other DNA sequences in this sample. The genes are TRBV6-6 and TRBJ2-7; no clear D. The CDR3 is 12 residues long. The germline V gene encodes CDR1 MNHNY and CDR2 SVGAGI (reference sequence). The V and J ends lost 6 bases and 1 base respectively, with 7 bases between them. The chain's CDR3 is CASRSISYEQYF. In nucleotides, the CDR3 is TGTGCCAGCAGAAGTATTTCCTACGAGCAGTACTTC.

V and J are TRBV11-2 and TRBJ2-7; the D gene could be TRBD1 or TRBD2 (5 bases each). The germline CDR1 and CDR2 sequences are SGHAT and FQNNGV. This CDR3 comprises 13 residues. V was pared by 8 bases and J by 3 bases, with 14 bases between. CDR3 bases: TGTGCCAGCGGGGGTCAGGAAAACTACGAGCAGTACTTC. Protein product: CASGGQENYEQYF.

V is TRBV9 and J is TRBJ2-7; TRBD2 matches 9 bases. Germline V gene data show CDR1 as SGDLS and CDR2 as YYNGEE. The CDR3 spans 15 residues. Trimming took 5 bases from V and 0 from J; bases not matched to a gene: 6. This CDR3 reads CASSKSGRNSYEQYF. CDR3 bases: TGTGCCAGCAGTAAAAGCGGGAGGAACTCCTACGAGCAGTACTTC.

The V and J genes are TRBV5-8 and TRBJ1-2; D is ambiguous. This CDR3 is built from 15 residues. Trimming pared 0 bases from V and 4 bases from J, leaving 13 bases between. CDR1 and CDR2 (germline): SGHTS, YDEGEE. The chain's CDR3 is CASSLVASSSYGYTF. DNA for the CDR3: TGTGCCAGCAGCTTGGTGGCGAGCTCGAGCTATGGCTACACCTTC.

The V call is TRBV19, the J call TRBJ2-5, with 10 bases lining up with TRBD2. The CDR3 spans 16 residues. Losses at the gene ends were 1 base for V and 4 bases for J; bases not matched to a gene: 6. CDR1 LNHDA and CDR2 SQIVND come from the germline V gene (reference sequence). The CDR3 protein is CASSIGLAGAGETQYF. As DNA, the CDR3 is TGTGCCAGTAGTATAGGTCTAGCGGGGGCTGGAGAGACCCAGTACTTC.

A remark on this clone: This may arise from a read error, as a much more abundant clone is one base away. Other DNA sequences in the same sample also yield this CDR3. This chain joins TRBV11-2 and TRBJ2-7; D is unclear. Germline V gene data show CDR1 as SGHAT and CDR2 as FQNNGV. The CDR3 sequence is 11 residues long. V was shortened by 4 bases and J by 3 bases, with 4 bases between the two germline ends. The CDR3 loop is CASSSSYEQYF. The CDR3 DNA sequence: TGTGCCAGCAGCTCGAGCTACGAGCAGTACTTC. The full variable domain, in which reference TRBV11-2 and TRBJ2-7 provide the parts outside the CDR3, is EAGVAQSPRYKIIEKRQSVAFWCNPISGHATLYWYQQILGQGPKLLIQFQNNGVVDDSQLPKDRFSAERLKGVDSTLKIQPAKLEDSAVYLCASSSSYEQYFGPGTRLTVT.

The chain carries TRBV27 and TRBJ2-7, with a possible D match to TRBD2 (5 bases). Per germline, CDR1 MNHEY and CDR2 SMNVEV (reference sequence). The CDR3 runs 16 residues. Trimming removed 4 bases from V and 0 bases from J, with 16 bases in between. This chain's CDR3 is CASSSQSGSYSYEQYF. The DNA of the CDR3 is TGTGCCAGCAGTTCCCAATCGGGGAGTTACTCCTACGAGCAGTACTTC.